A single sample gave rise to the 9 T cell receptor beta chains below, sequenced in a study of T cell clonality in common variable immunodeficiency. Only in-frame clones appear in the TCRdb table, and some are missing; sequencing was by immunoSEQ multiplex PCR. The data show fewer than 70,000 clones, with none appearing a single time. Input material: peripheral blood mononuclear cells. The receptor source for this set is a person aged 18 to 75 in good health.

This clone was recorded many times. With the read ending 3 residues before the CDR3 end, the germline J gene is used to fill in that end. V gene TRBV5-4 combines with J gene TRBJ2-3; TRBD1 might be the D (6 bases). This CDR3 contains 13 residues. Germline CDR1 and CDR2: SGHNT and YYREEE (reference sequence). With 2 bases removed from V and 5 bases from J, the gap between germline ends came to 9 bases. The CDR3 sequence: CASSFTGIDTQYF. The CDR3 DNA, read in part, is TGTGCCAGCAGCTTTACAGGGATAGATACG.

This clone came up many times. The DNA ends 3 residues before the CDR3 does, and the rest of the CDR3 is filled in from the germline J gene. The V and J genes are TRBV18 and TRBJ2-1; D not certain. Germline V gene lookup returns CDR1 KGHSH and CDR2 LQKENI. V gave up 6 bases and J gave up 1 base, with 16 bases separating them. The CDR3 extends over 16 amino acids. The chain's CDR3 is CASSGPVSSSYNEQFF. Partial CDR3 DNA: TGTGCCAGCTCTGGGCCGGTGTCCAGTTCCTACAATGAG.

This clone was counted many times. The read halts 3 residues ahead of the CDR3 end, with the missing end drawn from the germline J gene. J is TRBJ2-1 and V is TRBV4-1, with D perhaps matching TRBD2 (6 bases). CDR3 length: 15 amino acids. Germline CDR1 reads MGHRA; CDR2 reads YSYEKL. V shed 1 base and J shed 2 bases, with 9 bases lying between them. The CDR3 here is CASSQAGLTYNEQFF. The DNA read from the CDR3 is TGCGCCAGCAGCCAAGCGGGACTCACCTACAATGAG.

This clone was recorded at least ten times. The sequence runs out 3 residues before the end of the CDR3; the remainder is reconstructed from the germline J gene. This chain joins TRBV20-1 and TRBJ2-7; 8 nucleotides agree with TRBD1. Germline loops: CDR1 DFQATT, CDR2 SNEGSKA (reference sequence). This CDR3 spans 17 amino acids. V shed 6 bases and J 2 bases; nucleotides not matched to a gene: 18. The chain's CDR3 is CSAIPRLLPGQAYEQYF. The sequenced part of the CDR3 DNA is TGCAGTGCGATCCCCCGCCTCCTCCCGGGACAGGCCTACGAG.

This clone came up many times. The read stops 3 residues short of the end of the CDR3; the missing end is completed from the germline J gene. The chain has TRBV3-1 (or the pseudogene TRBV3-2) and TRBJ2-1; 9 nucleotides align to TRBD2. The CDR3 length is 15 residues. The germline V gene encodes CDR1 LGHDT and CDR2 YNNKEL (reference sequence). The V and J ends lost 4 bases and 5 bases, in that order; junction bases with no gene match: 6. Here the CDR3 reads CASSPLAGTNNEQFF. The sequenced CDR3 bases are TGTGCCAGCAGCCCCCTAGCGGGAACCAACAATGAG.

This clone was observed at least ten times. The CDR3 goes on 3 residues after the read ends, and that part is filled in from the germline J gene. This chain connects TRBV12-3 or TRBV12-4 to TRBJ2-5, with TRBD1 matching 9 bases. After removal of 4 bases from V and 7 bases from J, the junction contained 7 bases not matched to a gene. The CDR3 is made up of 14 amino acids. The CDR3 loop reads CASSSRDRDGTQYF. The CDR3 bases that were read are TGTGCCAGCAGTTCACGGGACAGGGATGGGACC.

The sample holds many counts of this clone. The read ends 3 residues early relative to the CDR3; the germline J gene fills the gap. V and J are TRBV20-1 and TRBJ2-3, with 13 bases identical to TRBD2. There are 15 residues in the CDR3. Germline CDR1 is DFQATT and CDR2 is SNEGSKA (reference sequence). Trimming at V came to 5 bases and at J to 2 bases, leaving 4 bases not matched to a gene. CDR3 DNA (partial): TGCAGTGCTTCGACTAGCGGGAGGTACACAGATACG. Encoded protein: CSASTSGRYTDT. The whole CDR3 region reads CSASTSGRYTDTQYF.

This clone was detected ten times or more. The CDR3 extends 3 residues past the end of the read, so its final part is completed from the germline J gene. The chain joins TRBV7-9 to TRBJ1-1; tentative D call: TRBD1 (6 bases). Germline assignment: CDR1 SEHNR and CDR2 FQNEAQ (reference sequence). The CDR3 totals 14 residues. Between the trimmed V and J ends, which lost 5 bases and 0 bases, there was a span of 10 bases. The covered CDR3 bases are TGTGCCAGCAGCCTTTCAGGGGTGAACACTGAA. This gives the protein CASSLSGVNTE. From start to end, the CDR3 is CASSLSGVNTEAFF.

This clone was detected ten times or more. Sequencing ends 3 residues short of the CDR3 end; the germline J gene provides the rest. V and J are TRBV20-1 and TRBJ2-1; TRBD1 or TRBD2 may be the D gene (6 bases each). CDR3 length equals 14 residues. The V end was cut by 1 base, the J end by 9 bases, with 16 bases between. The germline gives CDR1 DFQATT, CDR2 SNEGSKA (reference sequence). The CDR3 sequence: CSARVGGTRGEQFF. The sequenced part of the CDR3 DNA is TGCAGTGCTAGAGTAGGAGGGACCAGGGGTGAG.